Listed here is a single T cell receptor beta chain. Three rounds of nested PCR, following a modified ARM-PCR protocol, produced the TCRbeta library. TCRdb re-analysed the multiplex PCR reads in MiXCR, keeping a single row per CDR3 protein. Found here are approximately 75,000 distinct CDR3 sequences, around four fifths of them singletons; the top ten hold approximately 12%. No cell sorting was done before RNA was extracted from the tissue. This entry is derived from a study of tumor and adjacent non-tumor tissue in lung cancer. Germline CDR1 is MNHEY and CDR2 is SVGAGI. Germline trimming cut 7 bases from V and 9 bases from J; bases unmatched to any gene: 14. The CDR3 has 15 residues.

Input material: lung tumor tissue. This chain connects TRBV6-5 to TRBJ2-7; 11 bases align to TRBD2. The clonotype comes from a woman in her forties or fifties with non-small cell lung cancer. Written as DNA, the CDR3 is TGTGCCAGCAAAACTAGCGGGAGTGTCACCTTCGCGCAGTACTTC. Translating it yields CASKTSGSVTFAQYF.